This passage covers 14 T cell receptor delta chains from one sample sequenced in a study of Vδ1+ human thymocytes. Study outcomes and limitations: Thymic TRG and TRD repertoires appeared highly polyclonal, with Gaussian CDR3 length distributions.

For these receptors, no antigen is known. Extracted RNA was reverse transcribed into cDNA. CDR3 amplicons came from multiplex PCR with pooled V-gene forward and constant-region reverse primers. TCRdb used CATT to re-call clones from the multiplex PCR reads. Here the sample spans around 24,000 delta-chain clones, approximately 30% being singletons. Sample: Vdelta1+ gamma-delta thymocytes from the thymus. This sample's subset: FACS-sorted CD3+ TCRalphabeta- TCRVdelta1+ TCRVdelta2- thymocytes. The receptors shown here come from a boy in the first two years of life who had congenital heart surgery.

As regards this clone: A junction end diverges from the germline sequence, so it may reflect a read error. Other DNA sequences from this sample encode an identical CDR3 as well. The gene calls are TRDV1 and TRDJ1; D is ambiguous. CDR1 TSWWSYY and CDR2 QGS come from the germline V gene. The CDR3 spans 16 residues. DNA for the CDR3: TGTGCTCTTGGGGAGCCACACAACGGCCTCCCCGTCAAACTCATCTTC. It specifies CALGEPHNGLPVKLIF.

By sample fraction, this clone is medium-sized. This chain links TRDV1 with TRDJ1; 7 bases line up with TRDD3. The germline gives CDR1 TSWWSYY, CDR2 QGS. This CDR3 comprises 17 residues. V dropped 0 bases and J dropped 4; count of bases not matched to a gene: 11. This CDR3 reads CALGELALSGGCDKLIF. The CDR3 DNA reads as TGTGCTCTTGGGGAACTAGCTTTGTCCGGGGGATGCGATAAACTCATCTTT.

This clone was recorded a few times. V usage is TRDV1 and J usage is TRDJ1; TRDD3 might be the D (5 bases). Trimming removed 0 bases at V and 0 bases at J, with 17 bases between. Germline CDR1 TSWWSYY, CDR2 QGS. The CDR3 has 18 residues. In DNA, the CDR3 is TGTGCTCTTGGGGAACTAAGGGGACCCCTGACGTACACCGATAAACTCATCTTT. Encoded protein: CALGELRGPLTYTDKLIF.

The J gene is TRDJ1, the V gene TRDV1; TRDD3 aligns across 10 bases. There are 21 residues in the CDR3. Trimming cost V 4 bases and J 3 bases; bases outside gene matches: 23. Germline V gene sequence: CDR1 TSWWSYY, CDR2 QGS. The CDR3: CALGVLPLSNWGIPPSDKLIF. The CDR3 DNA follows: TGTGCTCTTGGGGTCCTTCCCCTGAGCAACTGGGGGATCCCTCCGTCCGATAAACTCATCTTT.

Worth noting for this clone: Additional DNA sequences in this sample encode the identical CDR3. V is TRDV1 and J is TRDJ1; TRDD3 is a possible D gene (9 bases). The V and J ends lost 2 bases and 8 bases respectively, with 39 bases between them. The CDR3 sequence is 22 residues long. Germline CDR1 TSWWSYY, CDR2 QGS. CDR3 in DNA: TGTGCTCTTGGGGAAACTCGGCCTTCCTATTTCGCGATGCGCGCTGGGGGATTAAAACTCATCTTT. Amino acids: CALGETRPSYFAMRAGGLKLIF.

This chain links TRDV1 with TRDJ1; TRDD3 is a possible D gene (6 bases). CDR1 TSWWSYY and CDR2 QGS come from the germline V gene. The CDR3 contains 18 residues. V dropped 3 bases and J dropped 1 base, with 21 bases sitting between them. The CDR3 loop reads CALGDLDGGLPCTDKLIF. CDR3 bases: TGTGCTCTTGGGGATCTCGATGGGGGGTTGCCGTGCACCGATAAACTCATCTTT.

This clone was seen a handful of times. The V call is TRDV1, the J call TRDJ1; the match to TRDD3 covers 10 bases. Germline CDR1 and CDR2: TSWWSYY and QGS. V shed 3 bases, J shed 0 bases, and the junction held 16 bases outside the gene matches. The CDR3 contains 20 residues. CDR3 bases: TGTGCTCTTGGGGACCCCCCTTGCTGTACTGGGGGATCGTACACCGATAAACTCATCTTT. Translating it yields CALGDPPCCTGGSYTDKLIF.

V and J are TRDV1 and TRDJ1, with TRDD3 as a possible D gene (6 bases). Germline V gene lookup returns CDR1 TSWWSYY and CDR2 QGS. Deletions cut 2 bases from V and 3 bases from J, with 13 bases between. This CDR3 is built from 15 residues. In DNA, the CDR3 is TGTGCTCTTGGGGAAATTGGGGGGCTAGCCGATAAACTCATCTTT. This translates into CALGEIGGLADKLIF.

This clone was recorded only once. The chain links TRDV1 to TRDJ1, with 8 bases matching TRDD3. J gave up 0 bases and V 2 bases, and 20 bases lay outside the gene matches. CDR3 length: 21 amino acids. Germline values: CDR1 TSWWSYY, CDR2 QGS. In DNA form, the CDR3 reads TGTGCTCTTGGGGAATTGGGGTGTTGTGCTACTGGGGGTACAAACACCGATAAACTCATCTTT. It codes for CALGELGCCATGGTNTDKLIF.

This clone has more than one count but fewer than ten. The chain uses TRDV1 and TRDJ1, with no clear D. Per the germline V gene, CDR1 is TSWWSYY and CDR2 is QGS. The CDR3 spans 20 residues. The V and J ends lost 2 bases and 0 bases respectively, with 25 bases between them. CDR3 sequence (DNA): TGTGCTCTTGGGGAATCAAGCCTGGCCGCGAGGCATCGATACACCGATAAACTCATCTTT. Protein product: CALGESSLAARHRYTDKLIF.

This clone has just a few counts. The chain recombines TRDV1 with TRDJ1; 11 bases fit TRDD3. The CDR3 sequence is 19 residues long. Germline V gene sequence: CDR1 TSWWSYY, CDR2 QGS. V lost 5 bases and J lost 2; bases outside the gene matches: 16. The CDR3 DNA reads as TGTGCTCTTGGGCCCCATCCCCGGGACTGGGGGATAGAAACCGATAAACTCATCTTT. Encoded protein: CALGPHPRDWGIETDKLIF.

The count of this clone is one. A much larger clonotype is one base distant, so this may be a read error. This chain connects TRDV1 to TRDJ1; TRDD3 aligns across 7 bases. Germline values: CDR1 TSWWSYY, CDR2 QGS. Trimming removed 2 bases from V and 11 bases from J; junction bases left unmatched: 29. CDR3 size: 20 residues. The CDR3, as DNA: TGTGCTCTTGGGGAAGATCCTAAAGGTGCACTGGGGACCTCGACGACGCGGCTCATCTTT. This gives the protein CALGEDPKGALGTSTTRLIF.

The sample holds a few counts of this clone. Other DNA variants within this sample encode the same CDR3. The chain uses TRDV1 and TRDJ1, with a weak D call TRDD3 (5 bases). Germline V gives CDR1 TSWWSYY, CDR2 QGS. V lost 0 bases to trimming and J lost 2 bases, with 31 bases between them. The CDR3 length is 22 residues. The CDR3 spells CALGELTRNYQRFGGRTDKLIF. DNA of the CDR3: TGTGCTCTTGGGGAACTCACCCGCAACTACCAACGATTCGGGGGTCGTACCGATAAACTCATCTTT.

This clone was seen a few times. The J gene is TRDJ1, the V gene TRDV1, with 8 positions matching TRDD2. The CDR3 loop spans 21 amino acids. The germline CDR1 and CDR2 sequences are TSWWSYY and QGS. V was clipped by 0 bases and J by 0 bases; unmatched bases: 18. The CDR3 region has the DNA TGTGCTCTTGGGGAACTTGATGCTTCCTACATGGGGGTGGAGTACACCGATAAACTCATCTTT. Its translation is CALGELDASYMGVEYTDKLIF.